This entry lists 8 T cell receptor beta chains sequenced from one sample in a study of early T cells in non-severe SARS-CoV-2 infection. MiXCR, run by TCRdb on the 5' RACE reads, gives a single entry per CDR3 protein. The sample lists tens of thousands of distinct CDR3 sequences; around 12% were seen once. The sequenced sample was whole blood, obtained at baseline. These receptors were taken from an adult who was a healthcare worker with PCR-confirmed SARS-CoV-2 infection or an uninfected control (not recorded which). The donor label of this sample is uncertain.

This clonotype was counted at least ten times. The CDR3 protein is CASSQNVGTDTQYF. In DNA, the CDR3 is TGCGCCAGCAGCCAGAACGTGGGAACAGATACGCAGTATTTT. The rearrangement uses TRBV5-1 and TRBJ2-3; D not certain. V lost 4 bases and J 3 bases, leaving 12 bases between the germline ends. Germline assignment: CDR1 SGHRS and CDR2 YFSETQ. The CDR3 is made up of 14 amino acids.

The chain has TRBV5-1 and TRBJ2-4; D call uncertain. V dropped 0 bases and J dropped 4 bases, with 8 bases sitting between them. The CDR3 runs 14 residues. The V gene's germline CDR1 is SGHRS and CDR2 YFSETQ. The CDR3 DNA is TGCGCCAGCAGCTTGGTTTGGGCTAAAAACATTCAGTACTTC. Translating gives CASSLVWAKNIQYF. Full variable domain (missing parts from reference TRBV5-1 and TRBJ2-4): KAGVTQTPRYLIKTRGQQVTLSCSPISGHRSVSWYQQTPGQGLQFLFEYFSETQRNKGNFPGRFSGRQFSNSRSEMNVSTLELGDSALYLCASSLVWAKNIQYFGAGTRLSVL.

This clonotype was recorded a few times. This chain links TRBV5-1 with TRBJ2-7, with TRBD2 matching 7 bases. In germline, CDR1 is SGHRS, CDR2 YFSETQ. The CDR3 loop spans 15 amino acids. Losses at the gene ends were 1 base for V and 2 bases for J; bases not matched to a gene: 6. CDR3 sequence reads: CASSLSAGVTYEQYF. The CDR3 DNA is TGCGCCAGCAGCTTGTCGGCGGGAGTAACCTACGAGCAGTACTTC.

This clonotype was found a few times. Here the CDR3 omits its conserved ending phenylalanine or tryptophan, so a read error is the likely source. Because the CDR3's place on the DNA is in doubt, the DNA is left out and the CDR3 is given as listed by TCRdb. V is TRBV21-1 and J is TRBJ1-2; TRBD1, the D gene given by the table, was not confirmed from the DNA. TRBV21-1 is designated a pseudogene. Inclusive of both ends, the CDR3 amounts to 12 amino acids. CDR3 residues: CASSKRQGRLSI.

This clonotype was seen ten or more times. The V gene is TRBV7-9, the J gene TRBJ1-5; D possibly corresponds to TRBD1 (6 bases). The V end lost 1 base, the J end lost 2 bases, and 9 bases lay between the germline ends. The CDR3 has 15 amino acids. Germline lookup yields CDR1 SEHNR and CDR2 FQNEAQ (reference sequence). The CDR3 DNA reads TGTGCCAGCAGCTTAGGGACAGTTGGCAATCAGCCCCAGCATTTT. Translation: CASSLGTVGNQPQHF.

V is TRBV10-2 and J is TRBJ2-7, with D hard to call. Trimming stripped 0 bases from V and 3 bases from J, with 6 bases between. The CDR3 runs 13 residues. CDR1 WSHSY and CDR2 SAAADI come from the germline V gene. The CDR3 nucleotides read TGCGCCAGCAGTGAGTCTGTTAGCTACGAGCAGTACTTC. Translating it yields CASSESVSYEQYF.

V is TRBV5-1 and J is TRBJ2-5; possible D gene TRBD1, 5 bases. Germline loops: CDR1 SGHRS, CDR2 YFSETQ. The length of the CDR3 is 13 residues. The V end was cut by 2 bases, the J end by 2 bases, with 7 bases between. The CDR3 sequence is CASSFSGQETQYF. CDR3 bases: TGCGCCAGCAGCTTTTCAGGGCAAGAGACCCAGTACTTC.

This clonotype has only a few counts. The rearrangement links TRBV7-6 to TRBJ2-7, with 8 bases lining up with TRBD1. This CDR3 has 14 amino acids. After removal of 4 bases from V and 1 base from J, the junction contained 3 bases not matched to a gene. In germline, CDR1 is SGHVS, CDR2 FNYEAQ. The CDR3 protein is CASSSRTGSYEQYF. Written as DNA, the CDR3 is TGTGCCAGCAGCTCCCGGACAGGGTCCTACGAGCAGTACTTC.